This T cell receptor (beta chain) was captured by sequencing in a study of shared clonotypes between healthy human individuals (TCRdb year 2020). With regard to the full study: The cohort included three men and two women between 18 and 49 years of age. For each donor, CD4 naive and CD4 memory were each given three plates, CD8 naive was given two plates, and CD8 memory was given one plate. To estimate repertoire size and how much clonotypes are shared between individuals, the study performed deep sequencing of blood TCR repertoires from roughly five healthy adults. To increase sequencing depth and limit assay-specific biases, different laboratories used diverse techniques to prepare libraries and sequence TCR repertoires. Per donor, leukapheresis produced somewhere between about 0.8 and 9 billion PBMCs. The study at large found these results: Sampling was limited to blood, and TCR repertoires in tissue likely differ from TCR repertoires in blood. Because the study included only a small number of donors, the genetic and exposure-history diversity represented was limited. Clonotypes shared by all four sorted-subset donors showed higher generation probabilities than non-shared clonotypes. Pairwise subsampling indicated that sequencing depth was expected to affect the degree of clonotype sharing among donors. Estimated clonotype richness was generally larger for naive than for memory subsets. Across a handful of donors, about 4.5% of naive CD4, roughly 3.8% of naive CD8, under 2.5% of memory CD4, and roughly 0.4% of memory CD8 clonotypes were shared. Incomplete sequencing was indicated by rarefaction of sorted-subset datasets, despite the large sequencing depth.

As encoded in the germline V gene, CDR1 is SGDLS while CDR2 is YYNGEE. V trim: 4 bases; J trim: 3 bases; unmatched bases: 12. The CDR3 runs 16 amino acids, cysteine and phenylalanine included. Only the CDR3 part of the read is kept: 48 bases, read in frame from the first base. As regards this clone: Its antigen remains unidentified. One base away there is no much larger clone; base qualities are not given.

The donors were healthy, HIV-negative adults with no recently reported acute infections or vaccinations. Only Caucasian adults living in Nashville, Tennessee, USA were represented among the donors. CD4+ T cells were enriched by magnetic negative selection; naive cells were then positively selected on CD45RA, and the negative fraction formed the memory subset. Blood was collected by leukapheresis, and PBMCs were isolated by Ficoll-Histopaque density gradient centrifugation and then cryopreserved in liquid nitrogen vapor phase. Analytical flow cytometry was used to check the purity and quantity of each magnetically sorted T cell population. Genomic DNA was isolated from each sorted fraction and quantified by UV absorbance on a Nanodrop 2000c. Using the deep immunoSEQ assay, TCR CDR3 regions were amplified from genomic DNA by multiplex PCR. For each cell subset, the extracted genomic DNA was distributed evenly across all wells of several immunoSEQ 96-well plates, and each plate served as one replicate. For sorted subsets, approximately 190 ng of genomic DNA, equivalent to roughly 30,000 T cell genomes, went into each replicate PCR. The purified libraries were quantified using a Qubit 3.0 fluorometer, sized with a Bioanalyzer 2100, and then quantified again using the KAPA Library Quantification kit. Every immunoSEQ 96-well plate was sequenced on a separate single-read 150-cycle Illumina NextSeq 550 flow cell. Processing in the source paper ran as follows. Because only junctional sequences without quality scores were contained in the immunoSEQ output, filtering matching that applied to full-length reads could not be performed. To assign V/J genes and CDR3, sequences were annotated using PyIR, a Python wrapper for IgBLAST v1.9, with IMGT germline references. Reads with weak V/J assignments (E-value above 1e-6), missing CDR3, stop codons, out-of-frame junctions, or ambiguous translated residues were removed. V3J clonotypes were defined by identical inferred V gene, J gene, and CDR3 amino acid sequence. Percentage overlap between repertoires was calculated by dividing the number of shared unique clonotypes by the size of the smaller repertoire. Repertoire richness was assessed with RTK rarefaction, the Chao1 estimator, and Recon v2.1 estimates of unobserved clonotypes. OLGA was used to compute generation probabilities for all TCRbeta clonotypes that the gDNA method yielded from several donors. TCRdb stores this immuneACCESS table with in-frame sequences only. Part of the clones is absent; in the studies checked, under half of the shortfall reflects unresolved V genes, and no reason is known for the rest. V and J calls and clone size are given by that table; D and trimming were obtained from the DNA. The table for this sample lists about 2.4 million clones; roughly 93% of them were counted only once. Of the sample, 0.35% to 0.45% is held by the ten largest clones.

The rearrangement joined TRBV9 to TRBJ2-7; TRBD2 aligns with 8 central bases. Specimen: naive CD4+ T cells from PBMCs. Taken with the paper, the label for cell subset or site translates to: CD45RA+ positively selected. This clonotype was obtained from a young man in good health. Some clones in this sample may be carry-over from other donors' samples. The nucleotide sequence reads TGTGCCAGCAGCTTGGGGGGGACTAGAGTGATCTACGAGCAGTACTTC. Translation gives CASSLGGTRVIYEQYF.